Included here is one TCR beta chain sequence, with context. The antigen is undetermined. Only in-frame clones appear in the TCRdb table, and some are missing; sequencing was by immunoSEQ multiplex PCR. The sample records fewer than 200,000 clones, approximately 90% being singletons. The record originates from a study of T cell responses to AZD1222 COVID-19 vaccine. Study-level points and caveats: The donor cohort was predominantly white British with a female majority, and clonal diversity may have been underestimated.

This material consisted of peripheral blood, taken on day 0 of AZD1222 vaccination. The TCR sequence derives from an adult in good health.

The CDR3 DNA reads as TGCGCCAGCAGCTTGGCTGTCGGTCAACAAGAGACCCAGTACTTC. Its translation is CASSLAVGQQETQYF. The chain employs TRBV5-1 and TRBJ2-5, with D unclear. The CDR3 is 15 residues long. The V and J ends lost 0 bases and 2 bases respectively, with 11 bases between them. Germline CDR1 and CDR2: SGHRS and YFSETQ.